This T cell receptor beta chain was captured in a study of blood T cell repertoires in COVID-19 (dated by TCRdb to between 2020 and 2021). In terms of the full investigation: Samples covering the acute and convalescent phases of COVID-19 were provided by collaborators in the United States, Italy and Spain. The repertoires were made available in a free public database intended to serve as a resource for research on the immune response to SARS-CoV-2. Where available, HLA class I and class II types were taken from metadata supplied by the sample provider and were not determined by assay-based typing. Samples were obtained from the ongoing ImmuneRACE study (first 160 participants) and from over a thousand subjects provided by 6 global collaborators. Sample metadata almost always included a de-identified subject ID, COVID-19 status, age in years and sex. Subjects who had been exposed to COVID-19, were actively infected with it, or had recovered from it provided the deeply sampled blood TCRbeta repertoires that made up the dataset. The prospective study material was composed of cDNA or gDNA derived from T cells, B-cell-depleted T cells, or PBMCs. Broad study findings and their caveats: The amount of clinical and demographic metadata varied by source and participant and was provided uncurated.

Notes on this clone: The antigen it binds to is not known. The sample holds no much larger clone one base away, and base qualities are not on file.

Whole blood was collected in K2EDTA tubes by collaborating institutions according to the institutions' own protocols. For TCRbeta analysis, collaborators shipped samples in one of three forms: frozen whole blood, isolated PBMCs, or DNA extracted from either of those sample types. TCRbeta CDR3 regions were amplified from genomic DNA by means of the immunoSEQ Assay, a bias-controlled multiplex PCR. The paper's processing steps were these. Within the assay, amplification of reference gene primers was used to estimate how many nucleated cells each sample contained. To quantify the absolute abundance of each unique TCRbeta CDR3 rearrangement, sequence reads were collapsed and filtered. For each sample, productive Simpson clonality was calculated as the square root of Simpson's diversity index over productive rearrangements. Drawn from immuneACCESS, this table holds only the in-frame rearrangements with V and J called that TCRdb kept. Clones are partly lost; checked studies trace under half to an unresolved V gene and leave the rest unexplained. V and J calls and clone size are those listed in that table; D and trimming were worked out from the DNA. This sample holds some 200,000 clones; 70% to 90% were observed only once. Around a fifth of the sample lies in the top ten.

Taken from cysteine to phenylalanine, the CDR3 has 15 residues. Here the CDR3 DNA is all that survives: 45 bases in frame from base 1. V was cut back by 4 bases and J by 0 bases, leaving a gap of 11 bases between them. For CDR1 and CDR2, the germline V gene (reference sequence) lists LGHDT and YNNKEL. This clonotype was sampled from a man aged 55 to 70 with active or convalescent COVID-19. Source material: peripheral blood. The chain is assembled from TRBV3-1 (or the pseudogene TRBV3-2) and TRBJ2-3, with no confident D gene call. The nucleotide sequence is given as TGTGCCAGCAGCCCGGCGGTCCCTAGCACAGATACGCAGTATTTT. It translates as CASSPAVPSTDTQYF.